These T cell receptor beta chains were read from a single sample in a study of beta chain bispecific antibodies for T cell cancers. These receptors lack a known antigen. TCRdb used MiXCR to reprocess the 5' RACE reads, holding one entry per CDR3 protein. The sample records about 18,000 distinct CDR3 sequences, roughly 2.1% being singletons. What was sequenced was healthy donor T cells cultured with leukemia cells. Receptors were obtained from a human donor in good health. Some clones in this sample may be carry-over from other donors' samples. Both conserved end residues are part of each CDR3. The D gene is left open where the match is weak. Clone sizes are given selectively: once, few, many, or a class where the clone is expanded.

>TRBD1|TRBJ2-3|many|TRBV6-1|16
TGTGCCAGCAGTGATAGGAAGGGGGCGAGCGCAGATACGCAGTATTTT
CASSDRKGASADTQYF
>NA|TRBJ2-2|many|TRBV27|18
TGTGCCAGCACCTCCAAGGGTCCGTCACTGGGGAAAATCGGGGAGCTGTTTTTT
CASTSKGPSLGKIGELFF
>TRBD1|TRBJ1-4|many|TRBV25-1|15
TGTGCCAGCAGTGACCGGGACAGCCCTAATGAAAAACTGTTTTTT
CASSDRDSPNEKLFF
>NA|TRBJ1-1|many|TRBV5-1|13
TGCGCCAGCAGCTTGGGACCAAAGGCTGAAGCTTTCTTT
CASSLGPKAEAFF
>NA|TRBJ1-3|many|TRBV19|16
TGTGCCAGTAGTATAGCGCACGGCCACTCTGGAAACACCATATATTTT
CASSIAHGHSGNTIYF
>TRBD2|TRBJ2-7|many|TRBV7-8|16
TGTGCCAGCAGCAAGCCCACTAGCGGGTGGGCCTACGAGCAGTACTTC
CASSKPTSGWAYEQYF
>NA|TRBJ2-4|many|TRBV7-8|15
TGTGCCAGCAGCTTAGAGGGCCGGACAGTAAACATTCAGTACTTC
CASSLEGRTVNIQYF
>NA|TRBJ1-5|medium-sized|TRBV9|14
TGTGCCAGCAGCGTGGGCAGGCCGGGTCAGCCCCAGCATTTT
CASSVGRPGQPQHF
>NA|TRBJ2-1|many|TRBV7-8|12
TGTGCCAGCGCCTGGGGGGAGGATGAGCAGTTCTTC
CASAWGEDEQFF
>NA|TRBJ1-5|many|TRBV11-2|16
TGTGCCAGCAGCTTCGACTTCCGGGCTCGCAATCAGCCCCAGCATTTT
CASSFDFRARNQPQHF
>TRBD2|TRBJ2-1|many|TRBV7-9|16
TGTGCCAGCAGCTTAGCTGCGGGGGGCGATTCAAATGAGCAGTTCTTC
CASSLAAGGDSNEQFF
>TRBD1|TRBJ2-1|many|TRBV4-1|20
TGCGCCAGCAGCCAAGTAGCCCCCCGCTCCACAGGGGTACCCTACAATGAGCAGTTCTTC
CASSQVAPRSTGVPYNEQFF
>NA|TRBJ1-1|many|TRBV20-1|12
TGCACCCTTGAGGGGTCGGGCTCTGAAGCTTTCTTT
CTLEGSGSEAFF
>TRBD1|TRBJ2-5|many|TRBV7-2|16
TGTGCCAGCAGCCCCCCCGGACAGGGAGGAGGAGAGACCCAGTACTTC
CASSPPGQGGGETQYF
>NA|TRBJ2-3|many|TRBV2|11
TGTGCCAGCAGTGCCTCAGATACGCAGTATTTT
CASSASDTQYF
>NA|TRBJ1-5|many|TRBV5-1|13
TGCGCCAGCAGCCTTCATAGCAATCAGCCCCAGCATTTT
CASSLHSNQPQHF
>NA|TRBJ2-5|many|TRBV5-1|14
TGCGCCAGCAGCTTTTTAGGGAGTCAGGAGACCCAGTACTTC
CASSFLGSQETQYF
>NA|TRBJ1-1|medium-sized|TRBV28|15
TGTGCCAGCAGTTTGACGGGACAACTGAACACTGAAGCTTTCTTT
CASSLTGQLNTEAFF
>NA|TRBJ2-7|many|TRBV4-1|13
TGCGCCAGCAGCCAAGAATGGGGGTACGAGCAGTACTTC
CASSQEWGYEQYF
>NA|TRBJ1-3|many|TRBV9|16
TGTGCCAGCAGCGTAGATCCGGCCAACTCTGGAAACACCATATATTTT
CASSVDPANSGNTIYF
>NA|TRBJ2-7|many|TRBV10-3|13
TGTGCCATCAGTGGAGTCACCGACGGAGAGCAGTACTTC
CAISGVTDGEQYF
>NA|TRBJ2-3|many|TRBV7-9|14
TGTGCCAGCAGCTTGGGGACGGTAACAGATACGCAGTATTTT
CASSLGTVTDTQYF
>TRBD1|TRBJ2-3|many|TRBV7-9|14
TGTGCCAGCAGCTCGGGACAGTACACAGATACGCAGTATTTT
CASSSGQYTDTQYF
>NA|TRBJ2-1|many|TRBV19|14
TGTGCCAGTAGTATTAAATGGCCTAACAATGAGCAGTTCTTC
CASSIKWPNNEQFF
>TRBD2|TRBJ2-7|many|TRBV7-6|16
TGTGCCAGCAGCATTACTAGCGGGGGGGCTGTCTACGAGCAGTACTTC
CASSITSGGAVYEQYF
>NA|TRBJ1-6|many|TRBV5-1|14
TGCGCCAGCAGCTCCCCTGACAGATCACTACCCCTCCACTTT
CASSSPDRSLPLHF
>NA|TRBJ2-7|many|TRBV6-5|14
TGTGCCAGCAGATCGGACAGACGGTCCTACGAGCAGTACTTC
CASRSDRRSYEQYF
>NA|TRBJ2-7|many|TRBV3-1|17
TGTGCCAGCAGCCGGCGGGGCCCCTTTTCGTCGGGCGGCGAGCAGTACTTC
CASSRRGPFSSGGEQYF
>TRBD1|TRBJ2-7|many|TRBV18|14
TGTGCCAGCTCTCCCGGGGACAGAATCGACGAGCAGTACTTC
CASSPGDRIDEQYF
>NA|TRBJ2-2|medium-sized|TRBV18|11
TGTGCCAGCTCACCAGACGGGGAGCTGTTTTTT
CASSPDGELFF
>TRBD2|TRBJ2-5|many|TRBV11-2|15
TGTGCCAGCAGCTTAGACGCGGGGGGACAAGAGACCCAGTACTTC
CASSLDAGGQETQYF
>TRBD1|TRBJ1-4|many|TRBV6-5|14
TGTGCCAGCAGTCAGGGACAGCTTAATGAAAAACTGTTTTTT
CASSQGQLNEKLFF
>TRBD1|TRBJ1-6|NA|TRBV19|18
TGTGCCAGTACCCGACAGGGGCCCCCGAGCTCCTATAATTCACCCCTCCACTTT
CASTRQGPPSSYNSPLHF
>NA|TRBJ1-2|many|TRBV4-1|15
TGCGCCAGCAGTCCACCGGGGGTTGGGGACTATGGCTACACCTTC
CASSPPGVGDYGYTF
>NA|TRBJ1-5|many|TRBV6-1|14
TGTGCCAGCAGTCGACAGCATAGCAATCAGCCCCAGCATTTT
CASSRQHSNQPQHF
>TRBD1|TRBJ2-7|many|TRBV5-1|14
TGCGCCAGCAGTGGGACAGGGTCCTCCTACGAGCAGTACTTC
CASSGTGSSYEQYF
>NA|TRBJ1-1|many|TRBV29-1|12
TGCAGCGTTCTCGGGATGAACACTGAAGCTTTCTTT
CSVLGMNTEAFF
>TRBD1|TRBJ1-5|many|TRBV6-5|18
TGTGCCAGCAGTCCCAGGACAGGGGGGATCCCTGGCAATCAGCCCCAGCATTTT
CASSPRTGGIPGNQPQHF
>NA|TRBJ1-6|many|TRBV4-1|15
TGCGCCAGCAGCCAAGGAGAGGGAGGTAATTCACCCCTCCACTTT
CASSQGEGGNSPLHF
>TRBD1|TRBJ2-7|many|TRBV5-1|14
TGCGCCAGTACCGGGACAGGTAACTCCTACGAGCAGTACTTC
CASTGTGNSYEQYF
>NA|TRBJ2-7|many|TRBV4-1|16
TGCGCCAGCAGCCCCTCCGGGACCGAACTACAGGACGAGCAGTACTTC
CASSPSGTELQDEQYF
>NA|TRBJ2-1|medium-sized|TRBV2|21
TGTGCCGCCCTAAAGGTTGAGGCGGGGGCCTGGAAACTAAGCTCCTACAATGAGCAGTTCTTC
CAALKVEAGAWKLSSYNEQFF
>TRBD2|TRBJ2-3|many|TRBV10-2|16
TGCGCCAGCAGTGATCTAGCGGGGGGAGGGGCAGATACGCAGTATTTT
CASSDLAGGGADTQYF
>TRBD1|TRBJ2-1|many|TRBV7-9|15
TGTGCCAGCAGCACTGCATCAGGGGGCCTCGACCGGGAGTTCTTC
CASSTASGGLDREFF
>NA|TRBJ2-3|many|TRBV2|14
TGTGCCATTTCTAGTATGGAGGGCACAGATACGCAGTATTTT
CAISSMEGTDTQYF
>NA|TRBJ2-5|many|TRBV27|11
TGTGCCAGCAGTTTTGGACAGACCCAGTACTTC
CASSFGQTQYF